The 23 T cell receptor beta chains reported below all come from one sample, sequenced in a study of T cells in Graves' hyperthyroidism and ophthalmopathy. Amplified TCR beta CDR3 regions derived from RNA transcripts. Initially, a first-round RT-PCR of the TCR CDR3 employed the HTBI primer set. TCRdb recomputed calls from the multiplex PCR reads with MiXCR, one row per CDR3 protein. The sample shows around 250,000 distinct CDR3 sequences, around 25% of them seen only once. The specimen sequenced was blood. These receptors originate from a woman aged 35 to 49 with Graves' ophthalmopathy.

As for this clonotype: Given a much more abundant clone one base away, this may be a read error. The V call is TRBV12-3 or TRBV12-4, the J call TRBJ2-5, with D unresolved. Trimming cost V 8 bases and J 3 bases, with 13 bases left between them. The CDR3 has 13 amino acids. The CDR3 reads CASGILQKETQYF. As DNA, the CDR3 is TGTGCCAGCGGTATTCTGCAGAAAGAGACCCAGTACTTC.

This clonotype has at least ten counts. The V and J genes are TRBV12-3 or TRBV12-4 and TRBJ2-3, with 8 bases identical to TRBD1. After removal of 3 bases from V and 3 bases from J, the junction contained 2 bases not matched to a gene. The CDR3 is 14 amino acids. For the CDR3, the DNA is TGTGCCAGCAGTTTGACAGGGGTAACAGATACGCAGTATTTT. This codes for CASSLTGVTDTQYF.

In this sample, this clonotype turned up many times. The V gene is TRBV10-3, the J gene TRBJ2-5; the D call may be TRBD1 or TRBD2 (5 bases each). The CDR3 runs to 13 residues. Trimming pared 8 bases from V and 4 bases from J, leaving 14 bases between. Germline lookup yields CDR1 ENHRY and CDR2 SYGVKD. DNA for the CDR3: TGTGCCATCTCTACGGGGCAGGCAGAGACCCAGTACTTC. This encodes CAISTGQAETQYF.

V gene TRBV6-1 combines with J gene TRBJ1-2; 9 bases are a match to TRBD1. The ends lost 8 bases at V and 8 bases at J; junction bases unmatched: 15. This CDR3 has 15 residues. Germline V gene sequence: CDR1 MNHNS, CDR2 SASEGT. CDR3 loop: CASGRDGQGLNGYTF. The CDR3 DNA is TGTGCCAGCGGTAGGGATGGACAGGGGCTGAACGGCTACACCTTC.

This clonotype was counted a few times. The chain couples TRBV4-1 to TRBJ2-7, with 15 bases lining up with TRBD2. The junction had 13 bases not matched to a gene; V was cut back by 2 bases and J by 2 bases. The CDR3 loop spans 20 amino acids. Germline values: CDR1 MGHRA, CDR2 YSYEKL. The CDR3: CASSQFGLAGGPELTYEQYF. CDR3 sequence (DNA): TGCGCCAGCAGCCAATTCGGACTAGCGGGAGGGCCGGAGTTGACCTACGAGCAGTACTTC.

This clonotype was seen ten or more times. The chain has TRBV3-1 and TRBJ1-2; D unresolved. V lost 3 bases, J lost 7 bases, and 6 bases lay in between. Germline values: CDR1 LGHDT, CDR2 YNNKEL (reference sequence). There are 11 residues in the CDR3. The CDR3 bases are TGTGCCAGCAGCCATTCTCTTGGCTACACCTTC. Translated, it gives CASSHSLGYTF.

The chain combines TRBV6-5 with TRBJ2-7; 13 nucleotides align to TRBD2. CDR1 and CDR2 (germline): MNHEY, SVGAGI. After removal of 2 bases from V and 5 bases from J, the junction contained 9 bases not matched to a gene. The CDR3 sequence is 17 residues long. CDR3 nucleotides: TGTGCCAGCAGTTACAGGCGGACTAGCGGGAGTAGCGACGAGCAGTACTTC. Protein product: CASSYRRTSGSSDEQYF.

In its sample, this clonotype was seen many times. The rearrangement uses TRBV28 and TRBJ1-6; D gene uncertain. CDR3 length: 13 residues. With 5 bases removed from V and 5 bases from J, the gap between germline ends came to 7 bases. Germline loops: CDR1 MDHEN, CDR2 SYDVKM. As DNA, the CDR3 is TGTGCCAGCAGTGACCGGAATAATTCACCCCTCCACTTT. The encoded protein is CASSDRNNSPLHF.

The V and J genes are TRBV28 and TRBJ2-7, with 10 bases identical to TRBD2. After removal of 3 bases from V and 4 bases from J, the junction contained 3 bases not matched to a gene. CDR1 and CDR2 (germline): MDHEN, SYDVKM. The CDR3 consists of 14 residues. CDR3 coding DNA: TGTGCCAGCAGTTTTAGCGGGAGGTTATACGAGCAGTACTTC. Protein sequence: CASSFSGRLYEQYF. The full variable domain, completed using reference TRBV28 and TRBJ2-7, is DVKVTQSSRYLVKRTGEKVFLECVQDMDHENMFWYRQDPGLGLRLIYFSYDVKMKEKGDIPEGYSVSREKKERFSLILESASTNQTSMYLCASSFSGRLYEQYFGPGTRLTVT.

This rearrangement joins TRBV7-9 to TRBJ1-5; TRBD1 matches 9 bases. Germline CDR1 is SEHNR and CDR2 is FQNEAQ (reference sequence). This CDR3 region has 14 residues. Trimming removed 5 bases from V and 7 bases from J; junction bases left unmatched: 6. The CDR3 here is CASSRTGEEQPQHF. The CDR3 region has the DNA TGTGCCAGCAGCCGGACAGGGGAGGAGCAGCCCCAGCATTTT.

In its sample, this clonotype was seen once. V is TRBV28 and J is TRBJ2-5, with 8 bases lining up with TRBD1. J was trimmed by 6 bases and V by 3 bases; bases with no gene match: 6. The CDR3 is 14 amino acids. Germline lookup yields CDR1 MDHEN and CDR2 SYDVKM. The CDR3 loop reads CASSFGRGLKTQYF. The CDR3 DNA reads TGTGCCAGCAGTTTTGGCAGGGGGCTGAAGACCCAGTACTTC.

The sample holds many counts of this clonotype. The genes are TRBV27 and TRBJ2-7, with 8 bases identical to TRBD1. Germline-derived CDR1 and CDR2 are MNHEY and SMNVEV (reference sequence). V was pared by 6 bases and J by 5 bases, with 9 bases of the junction left unmatched. This CDR3 region has 14 residues. The CDR3 loop reads CASRPQGAVDEQYF. Here the CDR3 DNA reads TGTGCCAGCAGACCCCAGGGGGCGGTCGACGAGCAGTACTTC.

This sequence joins TRBV14 and TRBJ2-5; TRBD2 matches 8 bases. The germline gives CDR1 SGHDN, CDR2 FVKESK. Germline trimming cut 3 bases from V and 5 bases from J; bases unmatched to any gene: 5. The CDR3 contains 14 residues. The CDR3 reads CASSQGLDSETQYF. CDR3 DNA sequence: TGTGCCAGCAGCCAGGGACTAGACAGCGAGACCCAGTACTTC.

In its sample, this clonotype was seen many times. The chain recombines TRBV20-1 with TRBJ1-5; D uncertain. Germline CDR1 DFQATT, CDR2 SNEGSKA (reference sequence). The CDR3 runs to 12 residues. V was cut by 3 bases and J by 7 bases, with 10 bases left in between. CDR3 nucleotide sequence: TGCAGTGCTAGTGGGATGGGGCAGCCCCAGCATTTT. As protein: CSASGMGQPQHF.

The V gene is TRBV7-8, the J gene TRBJ2-1; 7 bases align to TRBD2. This CDR3 spans 14 amino acids. J gave up 10 bases and V 2 bases, and 8 bases lay outside the gene matches. Germline values: CDR1 SGHVS, CDR2 FQNEAQ. The CDR3 sequence: CASSLYAGVEEQFF. CDR3 nucleotide sequence: TGTGCCAGCAGCTTATATGCGGGAGTTGAAGAGCAGTTCTTC.

This clonotype was seen at least ten times. The gene calls are TRBV6-1 and TRBJ1-1; D remains ambiguous. Germline V CDR1 and CDR2: MNHNS, SASEGT. The CDR3 is 15 residues long. Trimming took off 7 bases at V and 3 bases at J, with 18 bases between the two ends. In DNA, the CDR3 is TGTGCCAGCACCCCAACAAGGAACACCCACACTGAAGCTTTCTTT. Translation gives CASTPTRNTHTEAFF.

In its sample, this clonotype was seen many times. This sequence joins TRBV28 and TRBJ2-5; D could derive from TRBD1 or TRBD2 (5 bases each). Per the germline V gene, CDR1 is MDHEN and CDR2 is SYDVKM. There are 15 residues in the CDR3. Trimming stripped 2 bases from V and 3 bases from J, with 13 bases between. The CDR3 nucleotides read TGTGCCAGCAGTTTAGAGGGGACCCGGGAAGAGACCCAGTACTTC. Protein sequence: CASSLEGTREETQYF.

This clonotype was counted ten times or more. The chain links TRBV7-6 to TRBJ2-1, with D uncertain. V lost 5 bases and J 6 bases, leaving 17 bases between the germline ends. The V gene's germline CDR1 is SGHVS and CDR2 FNYEAQ. The CDR3 sequence is 15 residues long. DNA of the CDR3: TGTGCCAGCAGCCCGAGAATTACCGGTTTCAATGAGCAGTTCTTC. Its protein is CASSPRITGFNEQFF.

The V call is TRBV19, the J call TRBJ2-5; 9 nucleotides align to TRBD1. Germline V gene lookup returns CDR1 LNHDA and CDR2 SQIVND (reference sequence). The CDR3 totals 16 residues. V dropped 3 bases and J dropped 5; count of bases not matched to a gene: 10. The CDR3 loop is CASSILGQGTRETQYF. DNA of the CDR3: TGTGCCAGTAGTATTCTGGGACAGGGTACGAGGGAGACCCAGTACTTC.

The chain combines TRBV5-1 with TRBJ2-2, with no clear D. CDR1 SGHRS and CDR2 YFSETQ come from the germline V gene. The CDR3 has 16 residues. V shed 4 bases and J shed 1 base, with 14 bases lying between them. CDR3 residues: CASSPLDTWNTGELFF. CDR3 DNA sequence: TGCGCCAGCAGCCCCCTCGACACGTGGAACACCGGGGAGCTGTTTTTT.

This clonotype was counted at least ten times. CDR3 sequence reads: CATRGDPDTQYF. Here the CDR3 DNA reads TGTGCCACCCGAGGGGACCCAGATACGCAGTATTTT. The chain carries TRBV2 and TRBJ2-3; D may be TRBD1 or TRBD2 (5 bases each). The ends were cut back, 10 bases at V and 4 bases at J, with 12 bases in the middle. The CDR3 spans 12 residues. The germline V gene has CDR1 SNHLY and CDR2 FYNNEI. The full variable domain, its missing parts supplied by reference TRBV2 and TRBJ2-3, is EPEVTQTPSHQVTQMGQEVILRCVPISNHLYFYWYRQILGQKVEFLVSFYNNEISEKSEIFDDQFSVERPDGSNFTLKIRSTKLEDSAMYFCATRGDPDTQYFGPGTRLTVL.

The chain combines TRBV6-2 or TRBV6-3 with TRBJ1-1; a weak D match, TRBD1 (5 bases). Germline V gene sequence: CDR1 MNHEY, CDR2 SVGEGT. The V end was cut by 0 bases, the J end by 8 bases, with 7 bases between. The CDR3 contains 12 residues. Here the CDR3 reads CASSYSPGEAFF. CDR3 bases: TGTGCCAGCAGTTACTCGCCAGGGGAAGCTTTCTTT.

This clonotype came up a few times. The chain employs TRBV4-1 and TRBJ2-5; 11 bases match TRBD1. This CDR3 has 15 amino acids. The J segment lost 5 bases and the V segment lost 0 bases, leaving 2 bases of the junction unmatched. CDR1 and CDR2 (germline): MGHRA, YSYEKL. The CDR3 spells CASSQDGQGAETQYF. CDR3 coding DNA: TGCGCCAGCAGCCAAGATGGACAGGGGGCCGAGACCCAGTACTTC.